The 13 T cell receptor beta chains below come from one sample, sequenced in a study of identical twins. TCRdb passed the 5' RACE reads through MiXCR, listing each CDR3 protein once. The sample holds about 450,000 distinct CDR3 sequences; roughly 18% are singletons and the top ten take roughly 12%. The specimen was naive T cells sorted from blood. These receptors all come from a man between 45 and 60 years old in good health.

The chain combines TRBV7-9 with TRBJ2-1; 7 bases are a match to TRBD2. J was trimmed by 2 bases and V by 7 bases; bases with no gene match: 8. The CDR3 totals 15 residues. Germline V gives CDR1 SEHNR, CDR2 FQNEAQ (reference sequence). Here the CDR3 DNA reads TGTGCCAGCACCTCGAGCGGGGCTACCTACAATGAGCAGTTCTTC. It yields the protein CASTSSGATYNEQFF. The full variable domain, completed using reference TRBV7-9 and TRBJ2-1, is DTGVSQNPRHKITKRGQNVTFRCDPISEHNRLYWYRQTLGQGPEFLTYFQNEAQLEKSRLLSDRFSAERPKGSFSTLEIQRTEQGDSAMYLCASTSSGATYNEQFFGPGTRLTVL.

This clonotype has a count of ten or more. The chain links TRBV7-9 to TRBJ2-7, with TRBD1 matching 7 bases. The germline V gene encodes CDR1 SEHNR and CDR2 FQNEAQ (reference sequence). J was trimmed by 3 bases and V by 4 bases; bases with no gene match: 6. The CDR3 has 14 residues. The CDR3 DNA sequence: TGTGCCAGCAGCTCGACAGGGATAGGCTACGAGCAGTACTTC. It codes for CASSSTGIGYEQYF. Drawing the rest from reference TRBV7-9 and TRBJ2-7, the complete variable domain is DTGVSQNPRHKITKRGQNVTFRCDPISEHNRLYWYRQTLGQGPEFLTYFQNEAQLEKSRLLSDRFSAERPKGSFSTLEIQRTEQGDSAMYLCASSSTGIGYEQYFGPGTRLTVT.

This clonotype was detected only a few times. CDR3 amino acids: CSAPSSGRAYEQYF. CDR3 nucleotides: TGCAGTGCCCCGTCTAGCGGGAGGGCCTACGAGCAGTACTTC. V is TRBV20-1 and J is TRBJ2-7, with TRBD2 identical over 12 bases. Germline CDR1 reads DFQATT; CDR2 reads SNEGSKA (reference sequence). V dropped 6 bases and J dropped 2; count of bases not matched to a gene: 5. The CDR3 has 14 amino acids.

This clonotype turned up a few times. The chain links TRBV6-2 or TRBV6-3 to TRBJ2-7, with unresolved D. V was clipped by 0 bases and J by 3 bases, with 3 bases between them. From germline, CDR1 is MNHEY and CDR2 SVGEGT. This CDR3 comprises 12 residues. This chain's CDR3 is CASSYSIYEQYF. In DNA form, the CDR3 reads TGTGCCAGCAGTTACTCTATCTACGAGCAGTACTTC.

This clonotype has a handful of counts. V usage is TRBV4-1 and J usage is TRBJ1-5; unclear D gene. V shed 5 bases and J shed 0 bases, with 11 bases lying between them. This CDR3 contains 15 residues. Germline V gene sequence: CDR1 MGHRA, CDR2 YSYEKL. The DNA for the CDR3 is TGCGCCAGCAGCGACGCACTCCATAGCAATCAGCCCCAGCATTTT. It translates to CASSDALHSNQPQHF.

The DNA of the CDR3 is TGCAGTGCCCGGGACCCTCCGAACACCGGGGAGCTGTTTTTT. This sequence encodes CSARDPPNTGELFF. V is TRBV20-1 and J is TRBJ2-2; D might be TRBD1 or TRBD2, each matching 5 bases. Germline CDR1 and CDR2: DFQATT and SNEGSKA (reference sequence). The CDR3 consists of 14 residues. The V end lost 6 bases, the J end lost 0 bases, and 11 bases lay between the germline ends.

V is TRBV5-5 and J is TRBJ2-5, with 12 nucleotides matching TRBD2. CDR1 is SGHKS, CDR2 YYEKEE, per germline (reference sequence). The CDR3 spans 15 residues. V shed 4 bases, J shed 5 bases, and the junction held 6 bases outside the gene matches. CDR3 in amino acids: CASSPTSGGRETQYF. CDR3 bases: TGTGCCAGCAGCCCGACTAGCGGGGGTCGGGAGACCCAGTACTTC.

This clonotype appeared a few times. The chain has TRBV4-2 and TRBJ2-3; 10 bases map to TRBD2. The V gene's germline CDR1 is LGHNA and CDR2 YNFKEQ. Germline trimming cut 6 bases from V and 1 base from J; bases unmatched to any gene: 4. The CDR3 contains 15 residues. CDR3 nucleotide sequence: TGTGCCAGCAGTCGAAGCGGGGGGGGCACAGATACGCAGTATTTT. This gives the protein CASSRSGGGTDTQYF.

The chain is built from TRBV10-3 and TRBJ2-5; tentatively, D is TRBD2 (5 bases). This CDR3 region has 14 residues. The V end was cut by 4 bases, the J end by 4 bases, with 13 bases between. Germline-derived CDR1 and CDR2 are ENHRY and SYGVKD. The CDR3 DNA reads TGTGCCATCAGTGCGTCATGGAGCGGAGAGACCCAGTACTTC. Protein product: CAISASWSGETQYF.

This clonotype has a handful of counts. V usage is TRBV6-2 or TRBV6-3 and J usage is TRBJ2-3, with 10 bases matching TRBD2. The CDR3 runs to 15 residues. The V and J ends lost 6 bases and 3 bases, in that order; junction bases with no gene match: 6. The germline CDR1 and CDR2 sequences are MNHEY and SVGEGT. CDR3 region: CASRPSGGATDTQYF. In nucleotides, the CDR3 is TGTGCCAGCAGACCCAGCGGGGGGGCTACAGATACGCAGTATTTT.

This clonotype was seen many times. The gene calls are TRBV7-9 and TRBJ1-5; 10 bases agree with TRBD1. The CDR3 extends over 16 amino acids. V shed 0 bases and J 9 bases; nucleotides not matched to a gene: 8. Looked up from germline, CDR1 is SEHNR and CDR2 is FQNEAQ (reference sequence). CDR3: CASSLAGQGYPRPQHF. CDR3 DNA sequence: TGTGCCAGCAGCTTAGCGGGACAGGGGTATCCTCGGCCCCAGCATTTT.

This clonotype was detected many times. The J gene is TRBJ1-6, the V gene TRBV20-1; weak D call: TRBD1 (6 bases). With 6 bases removed from V and 7 bases from J, the gap between germline ends came to 22 bases. Germline V gene data show CDR1 as DFQATT and CDR2 as SNEGSKA (reference sequence). The CDR3 has 16 residues. The CDR3 loop is CSAPIQGLNSNSPLHF. DNA of the CDR3: TGCAGTGCCCCAATCCAGGGGCTTAACTCGAATTCACCCCTCCACTTT.

This clonotype was seen repeatedly, ten times or more. The J gene is TRBJ2-2, the V gene TRBV12-3 or TRBV12-4; the match to TRBD1 covers 9 bases. The CDR3 loop spans 14 amino acids. With V trimmed by 7 bases and J by 6 bases, 6 bases remained unmatched. CDR3 DNA sequence: TGTGCCAGCAACGAACAGGGGGCGTCCGGGGAGCTGTTTTTT. Protein: CASNEQGASGELFF.